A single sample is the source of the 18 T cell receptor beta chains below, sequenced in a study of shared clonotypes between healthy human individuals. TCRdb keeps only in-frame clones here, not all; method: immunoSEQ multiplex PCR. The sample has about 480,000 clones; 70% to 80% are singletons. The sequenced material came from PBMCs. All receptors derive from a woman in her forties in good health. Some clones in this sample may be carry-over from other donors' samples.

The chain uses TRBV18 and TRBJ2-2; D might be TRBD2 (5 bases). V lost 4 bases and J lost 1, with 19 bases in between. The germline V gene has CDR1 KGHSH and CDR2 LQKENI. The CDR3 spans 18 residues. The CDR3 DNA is TGTGCCAGCTCACTAAACGCGAGGGTCGCCCTGAACACCGGGGAGCTGTTTTTT. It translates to CASSLNARVALNTGELFF.

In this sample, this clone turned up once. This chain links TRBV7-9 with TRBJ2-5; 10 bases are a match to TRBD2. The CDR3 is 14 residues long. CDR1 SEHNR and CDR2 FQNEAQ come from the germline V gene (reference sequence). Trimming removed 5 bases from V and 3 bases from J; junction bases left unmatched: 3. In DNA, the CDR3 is TGTGCCAGCAGCCCTGGGACTAGCGAAGAGACCCAGTACTTC. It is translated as CASSPGTSEETQYF. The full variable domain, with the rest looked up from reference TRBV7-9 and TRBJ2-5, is DTGVSQNPRHKITKRGQNVTFRCDPISEHNRLYWYRQTLGQGPEFLTYFQNEAQLEKSRLLSDRFSAERPKGSFSTLEIQRTEQGDSAMYLCASSPGTSEETQYFGPGTRLLVL.

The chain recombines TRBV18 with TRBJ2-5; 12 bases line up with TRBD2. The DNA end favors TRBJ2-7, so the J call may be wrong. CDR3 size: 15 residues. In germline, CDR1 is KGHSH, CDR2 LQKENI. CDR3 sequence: CASSPTQGLAGEQYF. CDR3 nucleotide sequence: TGTGCCAGCTCACCTACCCAGGGACTAGCGGGCGAGCAGTACTTC.

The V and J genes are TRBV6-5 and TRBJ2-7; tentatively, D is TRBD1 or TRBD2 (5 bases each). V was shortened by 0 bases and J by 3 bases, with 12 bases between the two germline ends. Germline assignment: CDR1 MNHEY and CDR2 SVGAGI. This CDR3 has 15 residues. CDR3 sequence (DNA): TGTGCCAGCAGTTACTCAGACAGCGGATTCTACGAGCAGTACTTC. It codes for CASSYSDSGFYEQYF.

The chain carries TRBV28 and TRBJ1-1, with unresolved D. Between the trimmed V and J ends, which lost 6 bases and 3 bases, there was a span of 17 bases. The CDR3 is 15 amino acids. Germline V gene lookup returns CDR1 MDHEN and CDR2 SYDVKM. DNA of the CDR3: TGTGCCAGCAGCCTTCTATCTCGGGGAGACACTGAAGCTTTCTTT. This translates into CASSLLSRGDTEAFF.

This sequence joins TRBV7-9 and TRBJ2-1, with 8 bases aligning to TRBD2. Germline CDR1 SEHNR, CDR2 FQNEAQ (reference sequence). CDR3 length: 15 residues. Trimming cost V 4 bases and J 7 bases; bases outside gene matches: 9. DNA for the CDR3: TGTGCCAGCAGCTCCAACGGAGCGGGAGCTAATGAGCAGTTCTTC. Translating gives CASSSNGAGANEQFF.

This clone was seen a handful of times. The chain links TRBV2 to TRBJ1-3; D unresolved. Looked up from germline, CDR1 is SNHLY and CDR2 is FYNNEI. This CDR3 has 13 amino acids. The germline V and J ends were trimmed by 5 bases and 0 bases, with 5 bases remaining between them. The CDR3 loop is CASSSNSGNTIYF. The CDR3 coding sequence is TGTGCCAGCAGTAGTAACTCTGGAAACACCATATATTTT.

CDR3 loop: CAWSKTGGNTIYF. In DNA, the CDR3 is TGTGCCTGGAGTAAGACAGGGGGAAACACCATATATTTT. V gene TRBV30 combines with J gene TRBJ1-3, with 7 positions matching TRBD1. The CDR3 is 13 amino acids. Trimming cost V 2 bases and J 4 bases; bases outside gene matches: 2. Per the germline V gene, CDR1 is GTSNPN and CDR2 is SVGIG (reference sequence).

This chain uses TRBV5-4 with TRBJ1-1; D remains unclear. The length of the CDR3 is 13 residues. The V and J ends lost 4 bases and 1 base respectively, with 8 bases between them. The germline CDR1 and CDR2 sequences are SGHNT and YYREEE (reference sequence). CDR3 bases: TGTGCCAGCAGCACCTCGGGGAACACTGAAGCTTTCTTT. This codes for CASSTSGNTEAFF.

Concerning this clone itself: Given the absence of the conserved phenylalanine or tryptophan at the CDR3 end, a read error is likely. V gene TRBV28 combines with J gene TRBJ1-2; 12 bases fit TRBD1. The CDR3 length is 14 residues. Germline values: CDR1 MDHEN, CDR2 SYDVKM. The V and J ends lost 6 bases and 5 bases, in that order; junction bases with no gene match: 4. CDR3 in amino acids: CASRGQGAWYGYTS. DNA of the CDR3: TGTGCCAGCAGGGGACAGGGGGCATGGTATGGCTACACCTCC.

The chain's CDR3 is CSVRGDSGYEQYF. The CDR3, as DNA: TGCAGCGTTAGAGGGGACTCTGGGTACGAGCAGTACTTC. This chain uses TRBV29-1 with TRBJ2-7; weak D call: TRBD2 (6 bases). Germline-derived CDR1 and CDR2 are SQVTM and ANQGSEA. V gave up 5 bases and J gave up 4 bases, with 15 bases separating them. The CDR3 spans 13 residues.

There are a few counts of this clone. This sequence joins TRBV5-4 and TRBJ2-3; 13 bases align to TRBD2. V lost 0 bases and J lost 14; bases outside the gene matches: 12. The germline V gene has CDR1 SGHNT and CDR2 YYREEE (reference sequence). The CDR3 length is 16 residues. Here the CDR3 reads CASSLAGTSGTRAPYF. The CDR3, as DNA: TGTGCCAGCAGCTTGGCCGGGACTAGCGGGACCCGTGCCCCGTATTTT.

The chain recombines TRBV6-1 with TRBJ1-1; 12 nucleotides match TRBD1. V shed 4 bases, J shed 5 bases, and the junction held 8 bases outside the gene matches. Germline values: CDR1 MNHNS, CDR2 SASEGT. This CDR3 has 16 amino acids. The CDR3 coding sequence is TGTGCCAGCAGTGGAGGGACAGGGGGCAGATGGACTGAAGCTTTCTTT. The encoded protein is CASSGGTGGRWTEAFF.

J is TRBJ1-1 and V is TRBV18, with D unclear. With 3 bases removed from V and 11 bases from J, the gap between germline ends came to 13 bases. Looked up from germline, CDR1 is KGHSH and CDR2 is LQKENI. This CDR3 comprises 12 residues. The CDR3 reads CASSPSPGEAFF. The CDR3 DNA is TGTGCCAGCTCACCTAGCCCCGGGGAGGCTTTCTTT.

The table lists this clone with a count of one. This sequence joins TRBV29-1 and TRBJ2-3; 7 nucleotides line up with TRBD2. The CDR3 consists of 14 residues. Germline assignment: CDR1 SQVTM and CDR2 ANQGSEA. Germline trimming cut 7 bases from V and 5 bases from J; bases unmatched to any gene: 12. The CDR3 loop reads CSAISGEGIDTQYF. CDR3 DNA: TGCAGCGCGATAAGCGGGGAGGGGATAGATACGCAGTATTTT.

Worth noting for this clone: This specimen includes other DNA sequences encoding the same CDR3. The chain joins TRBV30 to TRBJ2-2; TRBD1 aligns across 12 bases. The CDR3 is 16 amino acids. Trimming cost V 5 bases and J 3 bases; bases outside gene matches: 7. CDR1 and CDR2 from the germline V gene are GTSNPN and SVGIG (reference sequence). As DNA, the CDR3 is TGTGCCTGGCGGGGGGACAGGGGGCCGGACACCGGGGAGCTGTTTTTT. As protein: CAWRGDRGPDTGELFF.

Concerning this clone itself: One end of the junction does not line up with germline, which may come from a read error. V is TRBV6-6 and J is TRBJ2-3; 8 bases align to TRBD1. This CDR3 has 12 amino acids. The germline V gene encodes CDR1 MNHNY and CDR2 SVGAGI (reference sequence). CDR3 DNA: TGTGCCAGCAGTTACTCGACAGGGGCGATAAACTTT. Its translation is CASSYSTGAINF.

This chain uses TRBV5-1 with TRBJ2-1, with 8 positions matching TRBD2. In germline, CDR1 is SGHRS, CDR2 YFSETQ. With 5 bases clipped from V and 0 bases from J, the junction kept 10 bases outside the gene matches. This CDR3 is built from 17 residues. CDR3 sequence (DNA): TGCGCCAGCAGTTTTGCACCGGGACTAGGCTCCTACAATGAGCAGTTCTTC. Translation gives CASSFAPGLGSYNEQFF.